The 30 T cell receptor beta chains presented below share a single source sample, sequenced in a study of regulatory T cells in long-lasting Graves disease. Time point indicated: newly diagnosed GD, antithyroid drugs for less than 3 months. The TCR library used RNA extracted from PBMCs. In building TCR beta libraries, iRepertoire HTBI primers were used together with Arm-PCR of CDR3 regions. One entry per CDR3 protein results from TCRdb running MiXCR on the multiplex PCR reads. Of 350,000 to 550,000 distinct CDR3 sequences in the sample, about 15% are singletons; the top ten hold around 15%. These data also formed part of another study, on T cells in Graves' hyperthyroidism and ophthalmopathy.

Sample: peripheral blood mononuclear cells (PBMCs), taken at new diagnosis, from a patient treated with antithyroid drugs. Receptors were obtained from a woman in her 30s with Graves disease.

This clonotype was detected ten times or more. The rearrangement joins TRBV6-1 to TRBJ2-3, with 9 nucleotides matching TRBD2. Germline CDR1 and CDR2: MNHNS and SASEGT. The length of the CDR3 is 14 residues. After removal of 6 bases from V and 1 base from J, the junction contained 2 bases not matched to a gene. CDR3 DNA: TGTGCCAGCAGGATAGCGGGAGGCACAGATACGCAGTATTTT. It specifies CASRIAGGTDTQYF.

At least ten counts were recorded for this clonotype. The rearrangement uses TRBV10-3 and TRBJ2-5; 8 nucleotides line up with TRBD1. CDR3 size: 15 residues. Germline V CDR1 and CDR2: ENHRY, SYGVKD. After removal of 3 bases from V and 5 bases from J, the junction contained 8 bases not matched to a gene. The CDR3 spells CAISDSSRGRETQYF. CDR3 nucleotide sequence: TGTGCCATCAGTGATAGTTCCAGGGGGCGTGAGACCCAGTACTTC.

This clonotype was observed at least ten times. J is TRBJ2-1 and V is TRBV2, with TRBD2 identical over 7 bases. With V trimmed by 3 bases and J by 10 bases, 12 bases remained unmatched. CDR1 and CDR2 from the germline V gene are SNHLY and FYNNEI. This CDR3 region has 15 residues. DNA of the CDR3: TGTGCCAGCAGTGAGGCCCGGGGCGGGAGCGGAGAGCAGTTCTTC. Translation gives CASSEARGGSGEQFF.

This clonotype was counted many times. The chain joins TRBV18 to TRBJ1-5, with no clear D. Trimming removed 3 bases at V and 1 base at J, with 10 bases between. Germline values: CDR1 KGHSH, CDR2 LQKENI. This CDR3 has 15 residues. Here the CDR3 DNA reads TGTGCCAGCTCACCCCGAGGACCCAGCAATCAGCCCCAGCATTTT. Encoded protein: CASSPRGPSNQPQHF.

This clonotype has at least ten counts. The V gene is TRBV6-1, the J gene TRBJ1-2, with TRBD1 as a possible D gene (6 bases). There are 15 residues in the CDR3. CDR1 MNHNS and CDR2 SASEGT come from the germline V gene. The V gene lost 6 bases and the J gene lost 8 bases, with 22 bases spanning the gap. This CDR3 is CASRPQGRRSGGYTF. DNA of the CDR3: TGTGCCAGCAGACCACAGGGTAGGAGGTCGGGAGGCTACACCTTC.

Many counts were recorded for this clonotype. The V and J genes are TRBV30 and TRBJ2-3, with 8 positions matching TRBD1. This CDR3 comprises 13 residues. V trimming: 4 bases; J trimming: 5 bases; junction bases outside the gene matches: 5. CDR1 is GTSNPN, CDR2 SVGIG, per germline (reference sequence). The CDR3 DNA reads as TGTGCCTGGACAGGGGGCGTGAAAGATACGCAGTATTTT. Its protein product is CAWTGGVKDTQYF.

The chain links TRBV18 to TRBJ1-5, with 7 bases lining up with TRBD1. The CDR3 has 15 amino acids. Germline CDR1 and CDR2: KGHSH and LQKENI. The V gene end was trimmed by 2 bases and the J gene end by 1 base; junction bases not matched to a gene: 2. For the CDR3, the DNA is TGTGCCAGCTCACCAACAGGGGAGAGCAATCAGCCCCAGCATTTT. As protein: CASSPTGESNQPQHF.

This clonotype has just a few counts. The chain recombines TRBV30 with TRBJ1-3; a possible D gene is TRBD1 (6 bases). The ends were cut back, 8 bases at V and 0 bases at J, with 14 bases in the middle. Germline V lookup: CDR1 GTSNPN, CDR2 SVGIG (reference sequence). The CDR3 is 14 amino acids. CDR3 amino acids: CAGDRPVSGNTIYF. In nucleotides, the CDR3 is TGTGCCGGTGACAGGCCCGTCTCTGGAAACACCATATATTTT.

V is TRBV6-5 and J is TRBJ1-3; no definite D call. In germline, CDR1 is MNHEY, CDR2 SVGAGI. This CDR3 spans 15 amino acids. V was shortened by 2 bases and J by 4 bases, with 12 bases between the two germline ends. CDR3 nucleotides: TGTGCCAGCAGTTACGCCTCAGCGGGGGGAAACACCATATATTTT. This codes for CASSYASAGGNTIYF.

This clonotype was found a few times. The chain carries TRBV9 and TRBJ2-5, with a tentative D call TRBD2 (6 bases). The germline V gene encodes CDR1 SGDLS and CDR2 YYNGEE. The CDR3 covers 17 residues. Trimming took off 0 bases at V and 2 bases at J, with 17 bases between the two ends. Here the CDR3 DNA reads TGTGCCAGCAGCGTAGATTGGACTACCAGCGGTCAAGAGACCCAGTACTTC. It translates to CASSVDWTTSGQETQYF. Supplemented by reference TRBV9 and TRBJ2-5, the full variable domain reads DSGVTQTPKHLITATGQRVTLRCSPRSGDLSVYWYQQSLDQGLQFLIQYYNGEERAKGNILERFSAQQFPDLHSELNLSSLELGDSALYFCASSVDWTTSGQETQYFGPGTRLLVL.

In this sample, this clonotype turned up a few times. The chain couples TRBV5-1 to TRBJ1-3; maybe TRBD1 (6 bases). Germline V gene data show CDR1 as SGHRS and CDR2 as YFSETQ. CDR3 length: 17 residues. Trimming took 3 bases from V and 2 from J, leaving 18 bases between them. In DNA form, the CDR3 reads TGCGCCAGCAGCTCCCAACCTACAGGGAGTACTGGAAACACCATATATTTT. Translation gives CASSSQPTGSTGNTIYF.

The rearrangement links TRBV27 to TRBJ1-6; 7 bases line up with TRBD1. The germline V gene has CDR1 MNHEY and CDR2 SMNVEV (reference sequence). Germline trimming cut 8 bases from V and 6 bases from J; bases unmatched to any gene: 10. The CDR3 spans 15 residues. In DNA form, the CDR3 reads TGTGCCAGCCGCACCGGGGGGACAGCTAATTCACCCCTCCACTTT. Amino acid sequence: CASRTGGTANSPLHF.

For this clonotype: A single base is all that separates this from a far larger clone, so a read error is likely. This chain joins TRBV7-8 and TRBJ2-3, with TRBD2 identical over 7 bases. The better agreement between TRBJ2-5 and the DNA end casts doubt on the J call. The CDR3 covers 14 residues. The V gene's germline CDR1 is SGHVS and CDR2 FQNEAQ. The CDR3 spells CASKTWGGRETQYF. The CDR3 region has the DNA TGTGCCAGCAAGACATGGGGAGGGCGAGAGACCCAGTACTTC.

At least ten counts were recorded for this clonotype. V usage is TRBV20-1 and J usage is TRBJ2-7; the match to TRBD1 covers 8 bases. J lost 6 bases, V lost 0 bases, and 4 bases had no gene match. CDR3 size: 13 residues. The germline CDR1 and CDR2 sequences are DFQATT and SNEGSKA (reference sequence). CDR3 coding DNA: TGCAGTGCTAGAGAGACCCAGGGGGCCGAGCAGTACTTC. It yields the protein CSARETQGAEQYF.

V usage is TRBV5-1 and J usage is TRBJ2-1; a weak D match, TRBD2 (6 bases). Trimming left V 2 bases short and J 9 bases short, with 18 bases between. The CDR3 runs 15 residues. The V gene's germline CDR1 is SGHRS and CDR2 YFSETQ. CDR3 in amino acids: CASSFLASPKGEQFF. The CDR3, as DNA: TGCGCCAGCAGCTTTCTAGCGTCCCCTAAGGGTGAGCAGTTCTTC. Full variable domain (remainder filled in from reference TRBV5-1 and TRBJ2-1): KAGVTQTPRYLIKTRGQQVTLSCSPISGHRSVSWYQQTPGQGLQFLFEYFSETQRNKGNFPGRFSGRQFSNSRSEMNVSTLELGDSALYLCASSFLASPKGEQFFGPGTRLTVL.

This clonotype was picked up many times. The chain links TRBV28 to TRBJ2-1, with D maybe TRBD2 (6 bases). Germline CDR1 and CDR2: MDHEN and SYDVKM. The CDR3 loop spans 14 amino acids. Trimming left V 4 bases short and J 3 bases short, with 10 bases between. As DNA, the CDR3 is TGTGCCAGCAGTTCCTACGGGGGCTACAATGAGCAGTTCTTC. Protein: CASSSYGGYNEQFF.

The chain carries TRBV7-9 and TRBJ1-3; D is perhaps TRBD1 (6 bases). CDR1 is SEHNR and CDR2 is FQNEAQ in the germline V gene (reference sequence). The CDR3 covers 16 residues. V was pared by 8 bases and J by 0 bases, with 17 bases between. The chain's CDR3 is CASSAFRGRSGNTIYF. The CDR3, as DNA: TGTGCCAGCTCAGCCTTCAGGGGACGCTCTGGAAACACCATATATTTT.

The chain carries TRBV29-1 and TRBJ2-6; D uncertain. The length of the CDR3 is 15 residues. Germline V gives CDR1 SQVTM, CDR2 ANQGSEA. The V gene lost 4 bases and the J gene lost 1 base, with 11 bases spanning the gap. DNA for the CDR3: TGCAGCGTTGGACGAACAGTATCTGGGGCCAACGTCCTGACTTTC. Residues: CSVGRTVSGANVLTF.

This clonotype was counted at least ten times. The chain links TRBV10-2 to TRBJ2-1; D remains unclear. This CDR3 region has 16 residues. V was clipped by 3 bases and J by 0 bases, with 12 bases between them. Germline assignment: CDR1 WSHSY and CDR2 SAAADI. The CDR3 spells CASSDPFRSSYNEQFF. CDR3 bases: TGCGCCAGCAGTGACCCTTTCCGGAGCTCCTACAATGAGCAGTTCTTC.

The sample holds many counts of this clonotype. The chain couples TRBV7-9 to TRBJ2-7, with 7 bases that match TRBD2. This CDR3 contains 15 residues. CDR1 SEHNR and CDR2 FQNEAQ come from the germline V gene (reference sequence). The ends lost 5 bases at V and 3 bases at J; junction bases unmatched: 10. In nucleotides, the CDR3 is TGTGCCAGCAGCCTCGCGGGAGAGCCTAACTACGAGCAGTACTTC. Protein product: CASSLAGEPNYEQYF.

This clonotype came up many times. This rearrangement joins TRBV6-2 or TRBV6-3 to TRBJ2-1; TRBD2 is a possible D gene (6 bases). CDR1 is MNHEY, CDR2 SVGEGT, per germline. This CDR3 spans 14 amino acids. Trimming shortened V by 2 bases and J by 9 bases, and 14 bases separated the two germline ends. The DNA of the CDR3 is TGTGCCAGCAGTTACCGAACGGGAGTTACTGAGCAGTTCTTC. This codes for CASSYRTGVTEQFF.

Many counts were recorded for this clonotype. The rearrangement uses TRBV12-3 or TRBV12-4 and TRBJ2-7; D uncertain. The CDR3 is 11 amino acids. Trimming pared 6 bases from V and 0 bases from J, leaving 3 bases between. CDR3 protein: CASSISYEQYF. Written as DNA, the CDR3 is TGTGCCAGCAGCATCTCCTACGAGCAGTACTTC.

This clonotype has at least ten counts. Written as DNA, the CDR3 is TGTGCCAGCAGTGGAAATAGTAAATCCGAGCAGTACTTC. This translates into CASSGNSKSEQYF. This chain uses TRBV2 with TRBJ2-7, with D unclear. The V end was cut by 4 bases, the J end by 6 bases, with 13 bases between. CDR3 length equals 13 residues. Germline V gives CDR1 SNHLY, CDR2 FYNNEI.

This clonotype was counted at least ten times. J is TRBJ2-7 and V is TRBV18, with 11 bases matching TRBD2. Unmatched junction bases numbered 3, after V lost 6 bases and J lost 2 bases. The CDR3 sequence is 14 residues long. Germline CDR1 and CDR2: KGHSH and LQKENI. This CDR3 is CASSPSGRPYEQYF. Here the CDR3 DNA reads TGTGCCAGCTCCCCTAGCGGGAGGCCCTACGAGCAGTACTTC.

This clonotype was picked up many times. The chain uses TRBV11-3 and TRBJ2-1; tentatively, D is TRBD2 (5 bases). The V gene lost 5 bases and the J gene lost 4 bases, with 18 bases spanning the gap. The CDR3 is 16 residues long. Germline CDR1 and CDR2: SGHNT and YENEEA. The CDR3 DNA reads TGTGCCAGCAGCGCCGGAGGTAGGCTAGCTTACAATGAGCAGTTCTTC. Its translation: CASSAGGRLAYNEQFF.

Concerning this clonotype: A much bigger clone sits one base away, suggesting this may be a read error. The J gene is TRBJ2-3, the V gene TRBV3-1, with 11 bases matching TRBD1. V shed 7 bases and J 5 bases; nucleotides not matched to a gene: 8. This CDR3 has 15 amino acids. Per the germline V gene, CDR1 is LGHDT and CDR2 is YNNKEL (reference sequence). CDR3: CASMTRTGGLDTQYF. For the CDR3, the DNA is TGTGCCAGCATGACCCGGACAGGGGGCCTAGATACGCAGTATTTT.

The chain recombines TRBV20-1 with TRBJ2-1; 10 positions match TRBD2. Germline V gene sequence: CDR1 DFQATT, CDR2 SNEGSKA (reference sequence). Germline trimming cut 4 bases from V and 6 bases from J; bases unmatched to any gene: 6. This CDR3 is built from 14 residues. The CDR3 DNA sequence: TGCAGTGCTAATCCGACTAGCGGGCGCAATGAGCAGTTCTTC. It specifies CSANPTSGRNEQFF.

Many counts were recorded for this clonotype. The chain couples TRBV6-5 to TRBJ1-4; possible D gene TRBD1, 6 bases. Trimming pared 2 bases from V and 7 bases from J, leaving 17 bases between. Germline V lookup: CDR1 MNHEY, CDR2 SVGAGI. This CDR3 is built from 16 residues. CDR3 residues: CASSYIPAGETEKLFF. The CDR3 nucleotides are TGTGCCAGCAGTTACATACCGGCAGGGGAGACTGAAAAACTGTTTTTT.

At least ten counts were recorded for this clonotype. The chain has TRBV7-2 and TRBJ1-1; D not resolved. This CDR3 has 12 residues. Trimming took off 7 bases at V and 5 bases at J, with 11 bases between the two ends. Germline V CDR1 and CDR2: SGHTA, FQGNSA. CDR3 in amino acids: CASTRARTEAFF. As DNA, the CDR3 is TGTGCCAGCACCCGGGCACGGACTGAAGCTTTCTTT.

This clonotype was seen many times. The V call is TRBV24-1, the J call TRBJ2-1; the D gene is possibly TRBD2 (5 bases). Trimming cost V 4 bases and J 0 bases, with 6 bases left between them. This CDR3 contains 14 residues. The germline V gene has CDR1 KGHDR and CDR2 SFDVKD. The chain's CDR3 is CATSEGSSYNEQFF. The CDR3 DNA follows: TGTGCCACCAGTGAGGGGAGCTCCTACAATGAGCAGTTCTTC.